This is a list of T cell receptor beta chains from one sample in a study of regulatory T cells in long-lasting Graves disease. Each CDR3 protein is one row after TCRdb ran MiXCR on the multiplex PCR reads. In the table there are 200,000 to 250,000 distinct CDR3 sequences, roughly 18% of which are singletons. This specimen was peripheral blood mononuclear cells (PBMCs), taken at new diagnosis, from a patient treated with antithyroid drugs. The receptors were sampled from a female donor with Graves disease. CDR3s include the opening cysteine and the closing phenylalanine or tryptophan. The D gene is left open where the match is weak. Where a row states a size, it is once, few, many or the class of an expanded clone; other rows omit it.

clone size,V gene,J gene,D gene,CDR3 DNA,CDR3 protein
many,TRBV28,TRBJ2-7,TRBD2,TGTGCCAGCAGACATGGGACTAGCAACTACGAGCAGTACTTC,CASRHGTSNYEQYF
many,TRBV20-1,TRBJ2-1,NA,TGCAGTGCTAGAGATCTTCGGCAGGCTGAATGGGAGCAGTTCTTC,CSARDLRQAEWEQFF
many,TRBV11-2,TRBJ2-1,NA,TGTGCCAGCAGCTTATCCGGGACAACCTACAATGAGCAGTTCTTC,CASSLSGTTYNEQFF
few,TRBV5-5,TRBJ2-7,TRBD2,TGTGCCAGCAGCTTTAGACAGCGGGAGATGGACGAGCAGTACTTC,CASSFRQREMDEQYF
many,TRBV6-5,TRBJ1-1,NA,TGTGCCAGCAGTTATTCGACAGGTCAAAACACTGAAGCTTTCTTT,CASSYSTGQNTEAFF
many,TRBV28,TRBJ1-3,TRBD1,TGTGCCAGCAGTGGGGACAGCCTCTCTGGAAACACCATATATTTT,CASSGDSLSGNTIYF
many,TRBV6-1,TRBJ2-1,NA,TGTGCCAGCAGGGCGGATGGCGGGCCCTACAATGAGCAGTTCTTC,CASRADGGPYNEQFF
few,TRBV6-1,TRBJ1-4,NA,TGTGCCAGCAGTAAGATGTATGAAAAACTGTTTTTT,CASSKMYEKLFF
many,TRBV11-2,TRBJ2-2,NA,TGTGCCAGCAGCTCTCGAAACACCGGGGAGCTGTTTTTT,CASSSRNTGELFF
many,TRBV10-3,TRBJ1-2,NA,TGTGCCATCAGTGAGGCAATTCTCTATGGCTACACCTTC,CAISEAILYGYTF
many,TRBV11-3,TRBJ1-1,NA,TGTGCCAGCAGCTTAGAACAGGGAACTGAAGCTTTCTTT,CASSLEQGTEAFF
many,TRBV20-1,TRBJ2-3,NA,TGCAGTGCTAGGCCCCCCGGCCCCGGGTTCGATACGCAGTATTTT,CSARPPGPGFDTQYF
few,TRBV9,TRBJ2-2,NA,TGTGCCAGCAGCGCAGGAGGGCCGATCACCGGGGAGCTGTTTTTT,CASSAGGPITGELFF
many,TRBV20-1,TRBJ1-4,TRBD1,TGCAGTGCTAGGGGCCCGCTCAGGGGGAAGGATGAAAAACTGTTTTTT,CSARGPLRGKDEKLFF
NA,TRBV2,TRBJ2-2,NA,TGTGCCAGCAGTGAAGCGCTTGACGGGGAGCTGTTTTTT,CASSEALDGELFF
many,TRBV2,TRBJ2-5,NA,TGTGCCAGCAGTGTCCCGGCCGGGCCCCGAGAGACCCAGTACTTC,CASSVPAGPRETQYF
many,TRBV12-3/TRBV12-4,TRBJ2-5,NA,TGTGCCAGCCGGGGAGGGCAGGGGGCGCGAGAGACCCAGTACTTC,CASRGGQGARETQYF
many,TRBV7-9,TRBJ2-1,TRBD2,TGTGCCAGCAGCTTAGACGGGGGGGCCGCCAATGAGCAGTTCTTC,CASSLDGGAANEQFF
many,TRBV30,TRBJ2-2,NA,TGTGCCTCTACCCATGGCCCACGGGGGAACACCGGGGAGCTGTTTTTT,CASTHGPRGNTGELFF
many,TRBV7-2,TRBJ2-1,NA,TGTGCCAGCAGCGTGCGGCACCCTCCGGGGGACAATGAGCAGTTCTTC,CASSVRHPPGDNEQFF